These 20 T cell receptor beta chains share one sample of origin, sequenced in a study of shared clonotypes between healthy human individuals. Assay used: immunoSEQ multiplex PCR; TCRdb lists only in-frame clones, some missing. This table has around 2.5 million clones, roughly 93% appearing once. The sample consisted of naive CD4+ T cells from PBMCs. The subset was: CD45RA+ positively selected. These receptors came from a man aged 18 to 29 in good health. Some clones in this sample may be carry-over from other donors' samples.

The chain carries TRBV28 and TRBJ2-7; the match to TRBD1 covers 7 bases. V was clipped by 4 bases and J by 2 bases; unmatched bases: 8. Germline V lookup: CDR1 MDHEN, CDR2 SYDVKM. CDR3 length: 15 residues. CDR3: CASSYRDRRTYEQYF. CDR3 sequence (DNA): TGTGCCAGCAGTTACCGGGACAGAAGAACCTACGAGCAGTACTTC.

This clone was seen just once. The genes are TRBV5-1 and TRBJ2-2; 7 nucleotides line up with TRBD1. V dropped 3 bases and J dropped 9; count of bases not matched to a gene: 2. The CDR3 has 12 residues. From germline, CDR1 is SGHRS and CDR2 YFSETQ. The CDR3 DNA reads as TGCGCCAGCAGCTCGAGGGGGCGGGAGCTGTTTTTT. Translating it yields CASSSRGRELFF.

The chain combines TRBV5-4 with TRBJ2-3; 10 bases line up with TRBD2. Losses at the gene ends were 0 bases for V and 4 bases for J; bases not matched to a gene: 2. CDR1 is SGHNT and CDR2 is YYREEE in the germline V gene (reference sequence). The CDR3 is 15 residues long. CDR3 sequence (DNA): TGTGCCAGCAGCTTGGCTAGCGGGAGCCCAGATACGCAGTATTTT. Its protein product is CASSLASGSPDTQYF. Together with reference TRBV5-4 and TRBJ2-3, the CDR3 gives the full variable domain: ETGVTQSPTHLIKTRGQQVTLRCSSQSGHNTVSWYQQALGQGPQFIFQYYREEENGRGNFPPRFSGLQFPNYSSELNVNALELDDSALYLCASSLASGSPDTQYFGPGTRLTVL.

A single count supports this clone. This chain uses TRBV5-1 with TRBJ2-1; 7 positions agree with TRBD1. There are 17 residues in the CDR3. V trimming: 4 bases; J trimming: 8 bases; junction bases outside the gene matches: 18. CDR1 and CDR2 from the germline V gene are SGHRS and YFSETQ. CDR3 nucleotides: TGCGCCAGCAGCAGGGCTGCGAACAGGGGATCAAGGGATGAGCAGTTCTTC. This gives the protein CASSRAANRGSRDEQFF.

V and J are TRBV9 and TRBJ2-2; the D gene is possibly TRBD2 (6 bases). CDR3 length: 18 residues. CDR1 and CDR2 from the germline V gene are SGDLS and YYNGEE. V was clipped by 0 bases and J by 3 bases, with 18 bases between them. The CDR3 DNA reads as TGTGCCAGCAGCGTAGGGGGACTCCTATCGGTCGACACCGGGGAGCTGTTTTTT. It yields the protein CASSVGGLLSVDTGELFF.

J is TRBJ2-3 and V is TRBV14, with D perhaps assigned TRBD1 or TRBD2 (5 bases each). Germline V CDR1 and CDR2: SGHDN, FVKESK. The germline V and J ends were trimmed by 4 bases and 3 bases, with 17 bases remaining between them. The CDR3 totals 16 residues. The CDR3 here is CASSPWESGFTDTQYF. The CDR3 coding sequence is TGTGCCAGCAGCCCCTGGGAGTCAGGGTTTACAGATACGCAGTATTTT.

The gene calls are TRBV5-1 and TRBJ1-4, with D unclear. V was trimmed by 0 bases and J by 3 bases, leaving 9 bases between them. Germline CDR1 SGHRS, CDR2 YFSETQ. CDR3 size: 15 residues. CDR3 nucleotides: TGCGCCAGCAGCTTGGTGGATGGCGCTAATGAAAAACTGTTTTTT. Amino acid sequence: CASSLVDGANEKLFF.

About this clone itself: In the same sample, other DNA sequences code for this CDR3. The J gene is TRBJ2-7, the V gene TRBV20-1; 7 positions match TRBD2. The ends lost 3 bases at V and 5 bases at J; junction bases unmatched: 1. The CDR3 contains 11 residues. CDR1 and CDR2 from the germline V gene are DFQATT and SNEGSKA (reference sequence). DNA for the CDR3: TGCAGTGCTAGGAGCGGGAACGAGCAGTACTTC. Protein product: CSARSGNEQYF.

As for this clone: The sample carries other DNA sequences with the same CDR3. V is TRBV28 and J is TRBJ1-3; D remains ambiguous. This CDR3 is 13 amino acids long. Germline assignment: CDR1 MDHEN and CDR2 SYDVKM. The V gene lost 7 bases and the J gene lost 0 bases, with 7 bases spanning the gap. In nucleotides, the CDR3 is TGTGCCAGCACTACCGGCTCTGGAAACACCATATATTTT. Residues: CASTTGSGNTIYF.

The chain is built from TRBV5-1 and TRBJ2-2; D tentatively fits TRBD1 or TRBD2 (5 bases each). Trimming removed 4 bases from V and 7 bases from J, with 17 bases in between. The CDR3 totals 15 residues. Germline lookup yields CDR1 SGHRS and CDR2 YFSETQ. The CDR3 DNA follows: TGCGCCAGCAGCAGTCTCGGGACCCCCCACGGGGAGCTGTTTTTT. It specifies CASSSLGTPHGELFF.

This clone was counted only a few times. V is TRBV19 and J is TRBJ1-5, with a weak D call TRBD1 (5 bases). Germline-derived CDR1 and CDR2 are LNHDA and SQIVND (reference sequence). CDR3 length: 12 residues. The V gene lost 7 bases and the J gene lost 5 bases, with 9 bases spanning the gap. CDR3: CASNTGDQPQHF. DNA of the CDR3: TGTGCCAGTAATACAGGTGATCAGCCCCAGCATTTT.

A single count supports this clone. This chain uses TRBV7-3 with TRBJ2-1, with TRBD2 matching 7 bases. After removal of 5 bases from V and 0 bases from J, the junction contained 10 bases not matched to a gene. The CDR3 loop spans 17 amino acids. CDR1 and CDR2 from the germline V gene are SGHTA and FQGTGA. CDR3 sequence (DNA): TGTGCCAGCAGCCCCCGGCCCGGCGGGAGCTCCTACAATGAGCAGTTCTTC. This codes for CASSPRPGGSSYNEQFF.

This clone was seen just once. This chain joins TRBV5-4 and TRBJ2-2, with D hard to call. With 0 bases removed from V and 0 bases from J, the gap between germline ends came to 9 bases. Germline CDR1 reads SGHNT; CDR2 reads YYREEE (reference sequence). CDR3 length equals 16 residues. CDR3 residues: CASSLVPGTNTGELFF. The DNA of the CDR3 is TGTGCCAGCAGCTTGGTCCCAGGAACGAACACCGGGGAGCTGTTTTTT. The complete variable domain, with remaining parts taken from reference TRBV5-4 and TRBJ2-2, reads ETGVTQSPTHLIKTRGQQVTLRCSSQSGHNTVSWYQQALGQGPQFIFQYYREEENGRGNFPPRFSGLQFPNYSSELNVNALELDDSALYLCASSLVPGTNTGELFFGEGSRLTVL.

This sequence joins TRBV14 and TRBJ1-1; possibly TRBD1 for D (5 bases). This CDR3 is 15 amino acids long. The V gene lost 4 bases and the J gene lost 4 bases, with 16 bases spanning the gap. The germline CDR1 and CDR2 sequences are SGHDN and FVKESK. The CDR3 sequence: CASSPTGRRVTEAFF. The CDR3 DNA follows: TGTGCCAGCAGCCCTACGGGACGGCGGGTCACTGAAGCTTTCTTT.

This chain joins TRBV4-2 and TRBJ2-7; 7 bases are shared with TRBD2. Germline CDR1 and CDR2: LGHNA and YNFKEQ. The V gene end was trimmed by 0 bases and the J gene end by 5 bases; junction bases not matched to a gene: 7. This CDR3 is built from 15 residues. The CDR3 DNA follows: TGTGCCAGCAGCCAAGATTTCGGGGGGATGAACGAGCAGTACTTC. Protein sequence: CASSQDFGGMNEQYF.

The rearrangement uses TRBV4-3 and TRBJ2-1; 12 positions match TRBD2. V shed 4 bases, J shed 0 bases, and the junction held 13 bases outside the gene matches. The CDR3 has 20 residues. The germline CDR1 and CDR2 sequences are LGHNA and YSLEER. The CDR3 DNA reads TGCGCCAGCAGCCCCCGGCTAGCGGGAGGGTCAAGTAGCTCCTACAATGAGCAGTTCTTC. Its translation: CASSPRLAGGSSSSYNEQFF.

The chain has TRBV5-5 and TRBJ2-3; TRBD2 agrees at 10 bases. After removal of 4 bases from V and 6 bases from J, the junction contained 5 bases not matched to a gene. The CDR3 runs to 14 residues. Germline CDR1 is SGHKS and CDR2 is YYEKEE (reference sequence). The CDR3 coding sequence is TGTGCCAGCAGCCAACAGCGGGAGGGGGATACGCAGTATTTT. Its protein product is CASSQQREGDTQYF.

This chain links TRBV2 with TRBJ1-1; the match to TRBD1 covers 9 bases. In germline, CDR1 is SNHLY, CDR2 FYNNEI. Trimming cost V 4 bases and J 6 bases; bases outside gene matches: 6. The CDR3 extends over 14 amino acids. The CDR3, as DNA: TGTGCCAGCAGTGTCGAGACAGGGGGTGCTGAAGCTTTCTTT. It translates to CASSVETGGAEAFF.

Comments on this clone: This sample also contains other DNA sequences that code for the same CDR3. The V gene is TRBV18, the J gene TRBJ1-1, with D possibly TRBD1 on 5 matching bases. Trimming stripped 4 bases from V and 2 bases from J, with 8 bases between. Germline lookup yields CDR1 KGHSH and CDR2 LQKENI. This CDR3 comprises 13 residues. CDR3 sequence (DNA): TGTGCCAGCTCACGGGGGGGTAACACTGAAGCTTTCTTT. Translated: CASSRGGNTEAFF.

The chain has TRBV28 and TRBJ2-7, with 11 bases fitting TRBD2. CDR1 and CDR2 from the germline V gene are MDHEN and SYDVKM. The CDR3 spans 13 residues. V lost 3 bases and J lost 12; bases outside the gene matches: 7. The CDR3 nucleotides read TGTGCCAGCAGTTTGGGGCTAGCGGGAGGAGGGTACTTC. This encodes CASSLGLAGGGYF.